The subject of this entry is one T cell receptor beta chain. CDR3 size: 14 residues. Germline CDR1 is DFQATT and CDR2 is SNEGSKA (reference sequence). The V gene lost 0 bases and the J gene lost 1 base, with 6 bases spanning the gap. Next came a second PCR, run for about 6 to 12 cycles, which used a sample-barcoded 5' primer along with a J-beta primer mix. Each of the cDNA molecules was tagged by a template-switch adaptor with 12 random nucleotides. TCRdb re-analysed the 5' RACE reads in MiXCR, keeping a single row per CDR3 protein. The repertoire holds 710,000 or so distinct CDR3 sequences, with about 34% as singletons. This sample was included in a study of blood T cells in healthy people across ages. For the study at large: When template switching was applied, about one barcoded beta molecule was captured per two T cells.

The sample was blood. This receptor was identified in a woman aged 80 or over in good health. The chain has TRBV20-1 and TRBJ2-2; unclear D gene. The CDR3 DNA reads TGCAGTGCTAGAGATCAGTGGAACACCGGGGAGCTGTTTTTT. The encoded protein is CSARDQWNTGELFF.